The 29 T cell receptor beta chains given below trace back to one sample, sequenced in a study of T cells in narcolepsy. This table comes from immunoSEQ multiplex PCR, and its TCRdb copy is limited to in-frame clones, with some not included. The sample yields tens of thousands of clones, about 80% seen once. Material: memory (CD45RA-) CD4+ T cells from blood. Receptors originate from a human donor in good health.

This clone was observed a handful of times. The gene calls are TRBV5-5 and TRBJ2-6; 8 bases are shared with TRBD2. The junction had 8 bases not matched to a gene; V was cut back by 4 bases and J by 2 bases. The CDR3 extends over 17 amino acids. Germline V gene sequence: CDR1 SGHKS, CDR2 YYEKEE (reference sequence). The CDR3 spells CASSLLGGGTGANVLTF. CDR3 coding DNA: TGTGCCAGCAGCCTATTAGGCGGGGGGACTGGGGCCAACGTCCTGACTTTC.

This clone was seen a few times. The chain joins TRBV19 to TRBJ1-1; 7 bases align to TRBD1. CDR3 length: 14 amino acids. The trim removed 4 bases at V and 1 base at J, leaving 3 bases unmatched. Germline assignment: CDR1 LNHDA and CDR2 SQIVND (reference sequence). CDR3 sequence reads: CASSRTGPNTEAFF. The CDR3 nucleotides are TGTGCCAGTAGTAGGACAGGCCCGAACACTGAAGCTTTCTTT.

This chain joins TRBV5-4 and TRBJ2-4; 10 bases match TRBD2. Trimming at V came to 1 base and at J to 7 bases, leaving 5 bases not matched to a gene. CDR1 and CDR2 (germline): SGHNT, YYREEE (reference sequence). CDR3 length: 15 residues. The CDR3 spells CASSLLTSGVNIQYF. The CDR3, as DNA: TGTGCCAGCAGCTTGCTAACTAGCGGGGTGAACATTCAGTACTTC.

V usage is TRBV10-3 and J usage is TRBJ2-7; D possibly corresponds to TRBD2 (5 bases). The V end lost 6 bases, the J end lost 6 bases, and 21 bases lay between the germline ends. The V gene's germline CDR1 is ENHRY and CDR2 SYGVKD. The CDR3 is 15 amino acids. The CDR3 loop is CAIRREGVIFVEQYF. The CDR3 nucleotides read TGTGCCATCAGACGAGAGGGCGTAATCTTTGTCGAGCAGTACTTC.

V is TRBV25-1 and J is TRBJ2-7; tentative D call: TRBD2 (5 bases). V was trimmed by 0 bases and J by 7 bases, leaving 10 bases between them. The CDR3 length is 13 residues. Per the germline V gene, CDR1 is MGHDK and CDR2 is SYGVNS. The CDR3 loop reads CASSEYRGQEQYF. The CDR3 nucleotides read TGTGCCAGCAGTGAATACCGCGGGCAGGAGCAGTACTTC.

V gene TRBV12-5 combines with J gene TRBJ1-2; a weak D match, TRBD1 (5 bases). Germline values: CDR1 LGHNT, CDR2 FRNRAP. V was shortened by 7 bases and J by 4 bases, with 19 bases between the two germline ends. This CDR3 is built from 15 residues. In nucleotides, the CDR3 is TGTGCTAGTGCCCCTAGAGGGGAGTTATTCTATGGCTACACCTTC. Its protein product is CASAPRGELFYGYTF.

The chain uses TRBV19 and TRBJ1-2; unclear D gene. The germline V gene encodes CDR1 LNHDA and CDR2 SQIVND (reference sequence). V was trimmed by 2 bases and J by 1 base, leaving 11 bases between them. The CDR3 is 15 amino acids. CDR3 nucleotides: TGTGCCAGTAGTATAAGGGCAGGCCTTAACTATGGCTACACCTTC. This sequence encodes CASSIRAGLNYGYTF. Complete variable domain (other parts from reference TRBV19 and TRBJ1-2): DGGITQSPKYLFRKEGQNVTLSCEQNLNHDAMYWYRQDPGQGLRLIYYSQIVNDFQKGDIAEGYSVSREKKESFPLTVTSAQKNPTAFYLCASSIRAGLNYGYTFGSGTRLTVV.

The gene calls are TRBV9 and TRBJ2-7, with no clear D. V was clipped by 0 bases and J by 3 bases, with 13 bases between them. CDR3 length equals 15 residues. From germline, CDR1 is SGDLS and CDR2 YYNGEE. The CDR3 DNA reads TGTGCCAGCAGCGTAGAAGCAAGCCCCTACTACGAGCAGTACTTC. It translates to CASSVEASPYYEQYF.

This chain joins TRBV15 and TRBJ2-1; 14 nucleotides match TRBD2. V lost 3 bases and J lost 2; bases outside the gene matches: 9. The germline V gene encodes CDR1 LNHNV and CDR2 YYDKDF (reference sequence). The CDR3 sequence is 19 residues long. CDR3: CATSRTLPTSGGAYNEQFF. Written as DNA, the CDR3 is TGTGCCACCAGCAGGACACTTCCGACTAGCGGGGGGGCCTACAATGAGCAGTTCTTC.

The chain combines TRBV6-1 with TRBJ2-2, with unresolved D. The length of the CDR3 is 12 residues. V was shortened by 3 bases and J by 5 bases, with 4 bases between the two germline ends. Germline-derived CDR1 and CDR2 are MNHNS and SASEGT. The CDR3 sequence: CASSDRTGELFF. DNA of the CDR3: TGTGCCAGCAGTGACAGGACCGGGGAGCTGTTTTTT.

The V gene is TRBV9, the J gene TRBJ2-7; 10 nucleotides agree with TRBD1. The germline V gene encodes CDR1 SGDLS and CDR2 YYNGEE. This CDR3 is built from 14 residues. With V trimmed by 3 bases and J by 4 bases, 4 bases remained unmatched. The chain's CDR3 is CASSAGGQGYEQYF. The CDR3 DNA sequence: TGTGCCAGCAGCGCTGGGGGACAGGGGTACGAGCAGTACTTC. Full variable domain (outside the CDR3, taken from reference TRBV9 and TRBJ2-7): DSGVTQTPKHLITATGQRVTLRCSPRSGDLSVYWYQQSLDQGLQFLIQYYNGEERAKGNILERFSAQQFPDLHSELNLSSLELGDSALYFCASSAGGQGYEQYFGPGTRLTVT.

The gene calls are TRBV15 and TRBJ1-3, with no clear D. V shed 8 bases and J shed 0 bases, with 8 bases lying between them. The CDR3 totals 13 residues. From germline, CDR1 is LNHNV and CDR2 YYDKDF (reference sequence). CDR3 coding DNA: TGTGCCACCGTGAGACGCTCTGGAAACACCATATATTTT. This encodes CATVRRSGNTIYF.

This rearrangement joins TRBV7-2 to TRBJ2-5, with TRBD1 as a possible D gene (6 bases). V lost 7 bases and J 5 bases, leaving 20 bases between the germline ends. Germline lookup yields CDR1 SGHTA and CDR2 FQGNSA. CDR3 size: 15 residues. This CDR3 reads CASNPRERGMETQYF. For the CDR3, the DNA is TGTGCCAGCAACCCCAGGGAAAGGGGGATGGAGACCCAGTACTTC.

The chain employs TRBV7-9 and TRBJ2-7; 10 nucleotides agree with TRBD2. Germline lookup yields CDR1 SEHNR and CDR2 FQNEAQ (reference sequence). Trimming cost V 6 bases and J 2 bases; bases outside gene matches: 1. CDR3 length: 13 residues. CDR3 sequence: CASRGTSAYEQYF. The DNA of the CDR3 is TGTGCCAGCAGGGGGACTAGCGCCTACGAGCAGTACTTC.

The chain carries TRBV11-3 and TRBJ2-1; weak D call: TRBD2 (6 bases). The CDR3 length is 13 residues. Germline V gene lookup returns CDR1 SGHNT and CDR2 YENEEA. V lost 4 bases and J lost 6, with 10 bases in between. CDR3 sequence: CASSSRRVNEQFF. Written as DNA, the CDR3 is TGTGCCAGCAGCTCCAGGAGGGTCAATGAGCAGTTCTTC. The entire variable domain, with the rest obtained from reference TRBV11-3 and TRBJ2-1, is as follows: EAGVVQSPRYKIIEKKQPVAFWCNPISGHNTLYWYLQNLGQGPELLIRYENEEAVDDSQLPKDRFSAERLKGVDSTLKIQPAELGDSAVYLCASSSRRVNEQFFGPGTRLTVL.

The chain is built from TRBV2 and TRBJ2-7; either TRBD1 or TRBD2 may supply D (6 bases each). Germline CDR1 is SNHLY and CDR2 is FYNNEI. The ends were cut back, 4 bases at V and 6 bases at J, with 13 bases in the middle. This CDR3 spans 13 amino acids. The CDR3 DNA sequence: TGTGCCAGCAGTGGGAGGGGGGTTGGCGAGCAGTACTTC. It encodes CASSGRGVGEQYF.

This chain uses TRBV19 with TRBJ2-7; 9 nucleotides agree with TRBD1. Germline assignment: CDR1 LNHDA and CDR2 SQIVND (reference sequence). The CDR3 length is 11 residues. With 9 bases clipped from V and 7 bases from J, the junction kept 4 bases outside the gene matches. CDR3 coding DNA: TGTGCCAGACAGGGGGCGAGGGAGCAGTACTTC. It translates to CARQGAREQYF. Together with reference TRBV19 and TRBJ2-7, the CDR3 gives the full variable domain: DGGITQSPKYLFRKEGQNVTLSCEQNLNHDAMYWYRQDPGQGLRLIYYSQIVNDFQKGDIAEGYSVSREKKESFPLTVTSAQKNPTAFYLCARQGAREQYFGPGTRLTVT.

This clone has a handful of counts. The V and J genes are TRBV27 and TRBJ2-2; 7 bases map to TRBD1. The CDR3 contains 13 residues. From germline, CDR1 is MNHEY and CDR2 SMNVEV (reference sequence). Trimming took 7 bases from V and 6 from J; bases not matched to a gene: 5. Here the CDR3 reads CASNRQGAGELFF. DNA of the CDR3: TGTGCCAGCAACCGACAGGGAGCCGGGGAGCTGTTTTTT.

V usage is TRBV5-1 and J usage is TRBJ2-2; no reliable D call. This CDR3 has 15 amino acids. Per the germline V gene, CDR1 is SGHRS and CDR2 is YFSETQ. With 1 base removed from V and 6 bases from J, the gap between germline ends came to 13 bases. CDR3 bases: TGCGCCAGCAGCTTGAGGTTAGACGTTCCCGGGGAGCTGTTTTTT. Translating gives CASSLRLDVPGELFF. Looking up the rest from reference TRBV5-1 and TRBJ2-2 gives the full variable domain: KAGVTQTPRYLIKTRGQQVTLSCSPISGHRSVSWYQQTPGQGLQFLFEYFSETQRNKGNFPGRFSGRQFSNSRSEMNVSTLELGDSALYLCASSLRLDVPGELFFGEGSRLTVL.

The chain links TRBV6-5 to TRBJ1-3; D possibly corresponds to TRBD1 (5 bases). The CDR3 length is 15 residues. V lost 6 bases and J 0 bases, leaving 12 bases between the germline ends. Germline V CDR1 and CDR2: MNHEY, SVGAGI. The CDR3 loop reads CASSQDGHSGNTIYF. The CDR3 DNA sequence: TGTGCCAGCAGCCAGGACGGACACTCTGGAAACACCATATATTTT.

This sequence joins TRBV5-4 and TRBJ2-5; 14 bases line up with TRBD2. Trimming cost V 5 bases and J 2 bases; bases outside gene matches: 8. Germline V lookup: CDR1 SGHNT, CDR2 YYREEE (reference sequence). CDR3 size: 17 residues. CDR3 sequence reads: CASSSGLAGGIQETQYF. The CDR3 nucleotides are TGTGCCAGCAGTTCCGGACTAGCGGGGGGCATACAAGAGACCCAGTACTTC.

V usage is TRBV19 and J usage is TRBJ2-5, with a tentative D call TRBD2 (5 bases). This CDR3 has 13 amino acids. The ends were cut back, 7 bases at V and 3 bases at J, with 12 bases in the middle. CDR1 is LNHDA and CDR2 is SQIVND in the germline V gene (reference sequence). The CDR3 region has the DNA TGTGCCAGTACCGAGGGTCGGGAAGAGACCCAGTACTTC. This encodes CASTEGREETQYF.

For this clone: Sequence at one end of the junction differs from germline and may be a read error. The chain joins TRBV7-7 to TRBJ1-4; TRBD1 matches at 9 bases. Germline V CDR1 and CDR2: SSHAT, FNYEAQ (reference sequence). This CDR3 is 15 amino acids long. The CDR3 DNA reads TGTGCTAGCAGCTTAGCACAGGGGGCAGGTGAAAAACTGTTTTTT. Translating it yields CASSLAQGAGEKLFF.

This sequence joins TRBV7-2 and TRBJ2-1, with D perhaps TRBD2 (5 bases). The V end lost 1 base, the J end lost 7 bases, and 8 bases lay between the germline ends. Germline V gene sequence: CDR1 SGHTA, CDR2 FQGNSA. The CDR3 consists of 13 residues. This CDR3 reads CASSLGTFNEQFF. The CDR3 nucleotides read TGTGCCAGCAGCTTAGGGACTTTTAATGAGCAGTTCTTC.

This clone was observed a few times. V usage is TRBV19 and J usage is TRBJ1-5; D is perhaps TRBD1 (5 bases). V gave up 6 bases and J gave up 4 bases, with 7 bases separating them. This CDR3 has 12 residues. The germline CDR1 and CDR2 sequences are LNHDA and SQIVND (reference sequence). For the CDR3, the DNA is TGTGCCAGTAGGGGGGAGAATCAGCCCCAGCATTTT. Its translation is CASRGENQPQHF.

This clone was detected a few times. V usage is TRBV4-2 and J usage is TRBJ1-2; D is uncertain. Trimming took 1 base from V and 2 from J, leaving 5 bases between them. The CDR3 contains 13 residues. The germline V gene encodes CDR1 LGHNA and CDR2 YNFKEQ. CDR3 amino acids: CASSQAGNYGYTF. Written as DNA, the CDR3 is TGTGCCAGCAGCCAAGCGGGGAACTATGGCTACACCTTC.

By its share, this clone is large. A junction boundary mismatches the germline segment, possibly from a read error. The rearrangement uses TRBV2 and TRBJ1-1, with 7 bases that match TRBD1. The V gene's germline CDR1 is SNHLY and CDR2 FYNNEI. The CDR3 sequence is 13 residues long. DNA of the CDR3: TGTGCCAGCAGGGAAGCCTCACAGGGGCGGGCTTTCTTT. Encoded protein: CASREASQGRAFF.

The CDR3 nucleotides are TGCGCCAGCAGCTTGGCACAGGGTTCTTCTTCACCCCTCCACTTT. Translation: CASSLAQGSSSPLHF. The chain recombines TRBV5-1 with TRBJ1-6; weak D call: TRBD1 (6 bases). This CDR3 contains 15 residues. V was shortened by 0 bases and J by 9 bases, with 13 bases between the two germline ends. Per germline, CDR1 SGHRS and CDR2 YFSETQ. Together with reference TRBV5-1 and TRBJ1-6, the CDR3 gives the full variable domain: KAGVTQTPRYLIKTRGQQVTLSCSPISGHRSVSWYQQTPGQGLQFLFEYFSETQRNKGNFPGRFSGRQFSNSRSEMNVSTLELGDSALYLCASSLAQGSSSPLHFGNGTRLTVT.

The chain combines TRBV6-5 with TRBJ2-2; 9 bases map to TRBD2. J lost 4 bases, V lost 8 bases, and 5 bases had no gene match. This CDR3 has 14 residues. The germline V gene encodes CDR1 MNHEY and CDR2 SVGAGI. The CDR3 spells CASGQREVTGELFF. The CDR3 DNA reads TGTGCCAGCGGGCAGCGGGAGGTCACCGGGGAGCTGTTTTTT.